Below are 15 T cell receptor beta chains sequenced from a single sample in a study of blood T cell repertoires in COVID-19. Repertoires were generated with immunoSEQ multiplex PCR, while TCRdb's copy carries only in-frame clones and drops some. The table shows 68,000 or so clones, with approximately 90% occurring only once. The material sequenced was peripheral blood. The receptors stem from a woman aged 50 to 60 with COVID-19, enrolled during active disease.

In DNA, the CDR3 is TGTGCCAGCAGCTCCCGACTGACTAATGAAAAACTGTTTTTT. Translating gives CASSSRLTNEKLFF. The chain links TRBV9 to TRBJ1-4; D unresolved. Germline CDR1 reads SGDLS; CDR2 reads YYNGEE. Trimming removed 4 bases at V and 2 bases at J, with 9 bases between. The CDR3 is made up of 14 amino acids.

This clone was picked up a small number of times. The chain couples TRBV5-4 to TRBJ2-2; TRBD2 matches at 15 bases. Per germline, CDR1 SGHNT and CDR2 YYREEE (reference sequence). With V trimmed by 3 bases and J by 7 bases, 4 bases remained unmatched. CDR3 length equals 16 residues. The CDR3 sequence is CASSWTSGRANGELFF. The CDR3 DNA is TGTGCCAGCAGCTGGACTAGCGGGAGGGCGAACGGGGAGCTGTTTTTT.

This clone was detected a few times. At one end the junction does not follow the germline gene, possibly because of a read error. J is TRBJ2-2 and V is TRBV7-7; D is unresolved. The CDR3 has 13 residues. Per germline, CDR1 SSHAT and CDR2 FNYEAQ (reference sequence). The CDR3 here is CASSQSRTGELFF. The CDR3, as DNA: TGTGCTAGCAGCCAATCGCGAACCGGGGAGCTGTTTTTT.

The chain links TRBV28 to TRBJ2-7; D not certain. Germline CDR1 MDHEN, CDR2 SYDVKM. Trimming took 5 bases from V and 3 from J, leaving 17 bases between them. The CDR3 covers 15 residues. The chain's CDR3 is CASSPPRQTIYEQYF. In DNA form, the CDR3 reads TGTGCCAGCAGTCCACCCAGGCAGACAATCTACGAGCAGTACTTC.

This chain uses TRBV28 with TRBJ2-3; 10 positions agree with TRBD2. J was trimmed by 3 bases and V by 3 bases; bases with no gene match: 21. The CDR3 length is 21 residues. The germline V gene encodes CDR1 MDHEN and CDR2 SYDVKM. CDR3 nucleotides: TGTGCCAGCAGTTTTCCCGTGCAGGGGCCCAGCGGGAGGGCCTGGACAGATACGCAGTATTTT. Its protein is CASSFPVQGPSGRAWTDTQYF.

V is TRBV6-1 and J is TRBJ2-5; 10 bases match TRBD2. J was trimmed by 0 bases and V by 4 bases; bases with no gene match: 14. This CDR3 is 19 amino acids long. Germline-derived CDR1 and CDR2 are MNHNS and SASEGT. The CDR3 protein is CASSGRRLAGNTYQETQYF. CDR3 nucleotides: TGTGCCAGCAGTGGCCGCAGACTAGCGGGTAATACGTACCAAGAGACCCAGTACTTC.

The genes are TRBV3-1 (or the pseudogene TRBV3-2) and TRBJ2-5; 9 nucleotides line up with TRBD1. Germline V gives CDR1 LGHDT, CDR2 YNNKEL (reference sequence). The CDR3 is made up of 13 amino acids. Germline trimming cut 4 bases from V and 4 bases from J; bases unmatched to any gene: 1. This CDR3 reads CASSLQGAETQYF. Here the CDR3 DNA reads TGTGCCAGCAGCCTACAGGGGGCAGAGACCCAGTACTTC.

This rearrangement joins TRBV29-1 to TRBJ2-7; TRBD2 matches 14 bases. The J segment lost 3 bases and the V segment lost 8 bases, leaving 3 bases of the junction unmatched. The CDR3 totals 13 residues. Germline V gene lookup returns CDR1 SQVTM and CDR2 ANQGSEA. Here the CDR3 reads CSFGTSGSYEQYF. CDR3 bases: TGCAGCTTTGGGACTAGCGGGAGCTACGAGCAGTACTTC.

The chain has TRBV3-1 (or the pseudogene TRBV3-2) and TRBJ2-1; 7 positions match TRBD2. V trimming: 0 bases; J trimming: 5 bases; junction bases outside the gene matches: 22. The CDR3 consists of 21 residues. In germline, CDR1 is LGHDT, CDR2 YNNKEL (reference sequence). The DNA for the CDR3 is TGTGCCAGCAGCCAAGATCGGTTAGTGCCTAGCGGAGAGGGGCCCCACAATGAGCAGTTCTTC. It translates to CASSQDRLVPSGEGPHNEQFF.

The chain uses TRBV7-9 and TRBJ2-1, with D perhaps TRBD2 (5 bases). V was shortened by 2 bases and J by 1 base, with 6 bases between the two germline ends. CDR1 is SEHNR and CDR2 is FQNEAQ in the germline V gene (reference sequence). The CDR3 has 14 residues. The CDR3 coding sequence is TGTGCCAGCAGCTTACCGGGATCCTACAATGAGCAGTTCTTC. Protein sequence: CASSLPGSYNEQFF.

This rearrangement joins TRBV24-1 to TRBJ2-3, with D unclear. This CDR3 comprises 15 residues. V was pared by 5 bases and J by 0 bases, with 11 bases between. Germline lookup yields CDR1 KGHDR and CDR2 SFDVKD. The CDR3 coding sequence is TGTGCCACCAGTGGGTCCTACCCTAGCACAGATACGCAGTATTTT. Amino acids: CATSGSYPSTDTQYF.

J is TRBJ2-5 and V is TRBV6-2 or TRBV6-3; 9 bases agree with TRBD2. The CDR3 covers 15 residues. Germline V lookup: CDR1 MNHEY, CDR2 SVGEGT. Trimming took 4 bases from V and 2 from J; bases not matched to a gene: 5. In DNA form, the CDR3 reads TGTGCCAGCAGTTCCGGACTAGCGCGACAAGAGACCCAGTACTTC. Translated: CASSSGLARQETQYF.

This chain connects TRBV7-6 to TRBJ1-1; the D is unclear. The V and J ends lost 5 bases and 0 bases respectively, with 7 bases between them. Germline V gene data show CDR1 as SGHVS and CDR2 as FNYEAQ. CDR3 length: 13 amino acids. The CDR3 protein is CASSRDLNTEAFF. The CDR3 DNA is TGTGCCAGCAGCCGCGATTTGAACACTGAAGCTTTCTTT. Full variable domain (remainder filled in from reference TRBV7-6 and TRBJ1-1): GAGVSQSPRYKVTKRGQDVALRCDPISGHVSLYWYRQALGQGPEFLTYFNYEAQQDKSGLPNDRFSAERPEGSISTLTIQRTEQRDSAMYRCASSRDLNTEAFFGQGTRLTVV.

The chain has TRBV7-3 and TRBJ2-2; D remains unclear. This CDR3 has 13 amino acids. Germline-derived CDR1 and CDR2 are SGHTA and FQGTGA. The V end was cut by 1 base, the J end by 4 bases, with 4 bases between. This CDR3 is CASSLSGTGELFF. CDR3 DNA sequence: TGTGCCAGCAGCTTAAGCGGCACCGGGGAGCTGTTTTTT.

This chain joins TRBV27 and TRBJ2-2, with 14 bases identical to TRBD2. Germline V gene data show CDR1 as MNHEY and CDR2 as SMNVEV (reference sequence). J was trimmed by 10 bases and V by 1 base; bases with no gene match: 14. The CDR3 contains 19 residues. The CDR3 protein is CASSLYGGLAGAGVVELFF. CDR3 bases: TGTGCCAGCAGTTTATATGGGGGACTAGCGGGAGCGGGGGTGGTGGAGCTGTTTTTT.